This T cell receptor (beta chain) comes out of a study of response to subunit inactivated influenza vaccine. This clonotype was observed at least ten times. Its cognate antigen is unknown. TCRdb independently ran MiXCR on the RT-PCR reads; one entry per CDR3 protein. Of about 480,000 distinct CDR3 sequences in the sample, approximately 10% were seen once. Trimming cost V 0 bases and J 10 bases, with 9 bases left between them. The germline V gene has CDR1 ENHRY and CDR2 SYGVKD. This CDR3 comprises 12 residues. Study-wide findings and caveats: Each seasonal influenza vaccination recruits few new T cells, the authors suggested.

The chain employs TRBV10-3 and TRBJ1-1; D remains ambiguous. The input for sequencing was PBMCs from blood, taken 40 to 50 days after vaccination. The sequence was collected from a man over 45 who received an inactivated influenza vaccine. The CDR3 nucleotides are TGTGCCATCAGTGAGTCTACCTTGGGAGCTTTCTTT. Translation: CAISESTLGAFF.